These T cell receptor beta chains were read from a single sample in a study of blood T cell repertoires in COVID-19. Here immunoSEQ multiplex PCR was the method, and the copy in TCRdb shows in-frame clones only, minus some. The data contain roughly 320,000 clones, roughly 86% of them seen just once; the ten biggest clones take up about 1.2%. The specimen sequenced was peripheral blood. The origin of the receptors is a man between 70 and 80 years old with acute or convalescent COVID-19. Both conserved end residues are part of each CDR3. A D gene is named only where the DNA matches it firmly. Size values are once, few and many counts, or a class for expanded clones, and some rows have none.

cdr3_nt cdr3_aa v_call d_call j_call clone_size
TGTGCCAGTAGTAGGACAGGGGGATATGAAAAACTGTTTTTT CASSRTGGYEKLFF TRBV19 TRBD1 TRBJ1-4 -
TGTGCCAGCAGCCGGACAGGGGCAGATACGCAGTATTTT CASSRTGADTQYF TRBV7-3 TRBD1 TRBJ2-3 -
TGTGCCAGCAGAATTAGCCAGGGGAGCCCCTATGGCTACACCTTC CASRISQGSPYGYTF TRBV28 - TRBJ1-2 -
TGCGCCAGCAGCCAAGATGGCGGGAGGGGAAAACTGTTTTTT CASSQDGGRGKLFF TRBV4-3 - TRBJ1-4 -
TGTGCCAGCAGTTTCCGACGGAGCTACGAGCAGTACTTC CASSFRRSYEQYF TRBV27 - TRBJ2-7 -
TGTGCCAGCAGCCAAGACAGGGCTGGAAACACCATATATTTT CASSQDRAGNTIYF TRBV14 - TRBJ1-3 -
TGCGCCAGCAGCTTGGGACCTAGCCTAGGTCGTGGCTACACCTTC CASSLGPSLGRGYTF TRBV5-1 - TRBJ1-2 few
TGTGCCAGCAGCTCCGGGACTAACTACGAGCAGTACTTC CASSSGTNYEQYF TRBV5-6 TRBD2 TRBJ2-7 -
TGTGCCAGCAGCGCGGGACAGGGAATAGGCGAAAAACTGTTTTTT CASSAGQGIGEKLFF TRBV9 TRBD1 TRBJ1-4 -
TGTGCCAGTAGTTCACCGGGGGAACGGACCCAGTACTTC CASSSPGERTQYF TRBV19 - TRBJ2-5 -
TGTGCCAGCAGTGAAGTGCGGGCAGCACAGCAGTACTTC CASSEVRAAQQYF TRBV2 - TRBJ2-7 -
TGTGCCAGCAGCCTTGAGAAGGACACTTCGAATTCACCCCTCCACTTT CASSLEKDTSNSPLHF TRBV7-2 - TRBJ1-6 -
TGTGCCAGCAGCGCTTACAGGGGCACCTGGAACACTGAAGCTTTCTTT CASSAYRGTWNTEAFF TRBV7-2 TRBD1 TRBJ1-1 few